One and the same sample provided the 20 T cell receptor beta chains below, sequenced in a study of OX40 agonist ivuxolimab in advanced cancers. Libraries were built with the immunoSEQ multiplex PCR assay. Held by TCRdb, this immuneACCESS table contains in-frame sequences only and omits some clones. Under half of the omission traces to an unresolved V gene where checked; the cause of the rest is unknown. The sample table records some 83,000 clones; about 81% of these occur just once. Of the sample, about 7% falls within the top ten clones. Source: CD4+ or CD8+ T cells sorted from blood, taken in a trial of the OX40 agonist ivuxolimab. These TCRs come from an adult with an advanced solid tumor such as melanoma, head and neck, liver or kidney cancer.

The count of this clone is one. Here the CDR3 reads CASSWAGGIYNEQFF. For the CDR3, the DNA is TGTGCCAGCAGTTGGGCGGGAGGAATATACAATGAGCAGTTCTTC. The J gene is TRBJ2-1, the V gene TRBV27; 8 nucleotides align to TRBD2. CDR1 MNHEY and CDR2 SMNVEV come from the germline V gene (reference sequence). CDR3 length: 15 residues. V shed 4 bases, J shed 4 bases, and the junction held 6 bases outside the gene matches.

This chain links TRBV6-5 with TRBJ2-7; 8 positions agree with TRBD1. CDR1 is MNHEY and CDR2 is SVGAGI in the germline V gene. The CDR3 has 14 residues. The V gene end was trimmed by 7 bases and the J gene end by 0 bases; junction bases not matched to a gene: 5. For the CDR3, the DNA is TGTGCCAGCACCAAGGACAGGGCCTCCTACGAGCAGTACTTC. Protein: CASTKDRASYEQYF.

The chain recombines TRBV5-1 with TRBJ1-2, with 7 bases that match TRBD1. Germline V gene lookup returns CDR1 SGHRS and CDR2 YFSETQ. The CDR3 contains 17 residues. Unmatched junction bases numbered 15, after V lost 4 bases and J lost 3 bases. CDR3 DNA sequence: TGCGCCAGCAGCCCAGAACCTGACAGGGCCCGTGACTATGGCTACACCTTC. It specifies CASSPEPDRARDYGYTF.

The chain employs TRBV9 and TRBJ2-2, with D possibly TRBD2 on 6 matching bases. V lost 0 bases, J lost 4 bases, and 10 bases lay in between. The germline V gene encodes CDR1 SGDLS and CDR2 YYNGEE. There are 15 residues in the CDR3. As DNA, the CDR3 is TGTGCCAGCAGCGTAGTACCCGGGAGCACCGGGGAGCTGTTTTTT. Translating gives CASSVVPGSTGELFF.

The V and J genes are TRBV9 and TRBJ1-1; D gene ambiguous. The V end was cut by 4 bases, the J end by 4 bases, with 14 bases between. Germline V lookup: CDR1 SGDLS, CDR2 YYNGEE. There are 14 residues in the CDR3. CDR3 DNA: TGTGCCAGCAGCACCCTTGGACCGGGCACTGAAGCTTTCTTT. This sequence encodes CASSTLGPGTEAFF.

V gene TRBV18 combines with J gene TRBJ1-1; TRBD1 matches 12 bases. There are 14 residues in the CDR3. Germline V gene lookup returns CDR1 KGHSH and CDR2 LQKENI. The V gene end was trimmed by 3 bases and the J gene end by 11 bases; junction bases not matched to a gene: 7. CDR3 DNA sequence: TGTGCCAGCTCACCGACGGGACAGGGGGCCCGGGCTTTCTTT. This codes for CASSPTGQGARAFF.

The V and J genes are TRBV9 and TRBJ1-1, with D possibly matching TRBD1 (6 bases). The CDR3 is made up of 16 amino acids. The V gene's germline CDR1 is SGDLS and CDR2 YYNGEE. V lost 4 bases, J lost 5 bases, and 21 bases lay in between. CDR3 protein: CASSPRGGRGGTEAFF. The CDR3 coding sequence is TGTGCCAGCAGCCCCCGGGGGGGCAGGGGAGGAACTGAAGCTTTCTTT. The full variable domain, rest sourced from reference TRBV9 and TRBJ1-1, is DSGVTQTPKHLITATGQRVTLRCSPRSGDLSVYWYQQSLDQGLQFLIQYYNGEERAKGNILERFSAQQFPDLHSELNLSSLELGDSALYFCASSPRGGRGGTEAFFGQGTRLTVV.

This chain connects TRBV7-8 to TRBJ1-1; 10 bases fit TRBD1. V shed 11 bases and J 2 bases; nucleotides not matched to a gene: 5. The germline V gene has CDR1 SGHVS and CDR2 FQNEAQ. The CDR3 is 13 amino acids. The CDR3 reads CAGTGETNTEAFF. The CDR3, as DNA: TGTGCCGGGACAGGGGAAACCAACACTGAAGCTTTCTTT.

This CDR3 is CSPRQFYGYTF. CDR3 coding DNA: TGCAGCCCGCGGCAGTTCTATGGCTACACCTTC. The chain employs TRBV20-1 and TRBJ1-2; D is ambiguous. Germline V gene lookup returns CDR1 DFQATT and CDR2 SNEGSKA (reference sequence). This CDR3 spans 11 amino acids.

This clone was found once. This sequence joins TRBV7-2 and TRBJ1-1; D unclear. CDR3 length: 15 residues. CDR1 SGHTA and CDR2 FQGNSA come from the germline V gene. V was clipped by 2 bases and J by 4 bases, with 14 bases between them. CDR3 coding DNA: TGTGCCAGCAGCTTATCGGTACGGGGTACCACTGAAGCTTTCTTT. Translating gives CASSLSVRGTTEAFF. Full variable domain (rest looked up from reference TRBV7-2 and TRBJ1-1): GAGVSQSPSNKVTEKGKDVELRCDPISGHTALYWYRQSLGQGLEFLIYFQGNSAPDKSGLPSDRFSAERTGGSVSTLTIQRTQQEDSAVYLCASSLSVRGTTEAFFGQGTRLTVV.

The V and J genes are TRBV6-5 and TRBJ1-1; D is possibly TRBD1 (5 bases). The ends were cut back, 6 bases at V and 8 bases at J, with 10 bases in the middle. Germline V lookup: CDR1 MNHEY, CDR2 SVGAGI. The CDR3 consists of 11 residues. In DNA form, the CDR3 reads TGTGCCAGCAGACAGTGGGGGGAAGCTTTCTTT. This encodes CASRQWGEAFF.

The V and J genes are TRBV19 and TRBJ1-1; 10 bases agree with TRBD1. This CDR3 contains 14 residues. Trimming cost V 7 bases and J 11 bases; bases outside gene matches: 13. The germline gives CDR1 LNHDA, CDR2 SQIVND (reference sequence). CDR3 sequence (DNA): TGTGCCAGTAACCAGCCGGGACAGGGGAAAGGGGCTTTCTTT. Translation gives CASNQPGQGKGAFF.

This chain uses TRBV2 with TRBJ1-1; D might be TRBD1 (5 bases). CDR1 and CDR2 from the germline V gene are SNHLY and FYNNEI. The CDR3 sequence is 14 residues long. V lost 7 bases and J lost 5, with 17 bases in between. The CDR3 DNA sequence: TGTGCCAGCACTACGACAGTTGGAGGAACTGAAGCTTTCTTT. It specifies CASTTTVGGTEAFF.

The sample holds one count of this clone. The rearrangement links TRBV6-5 to TRBJ2-2; 9 bases line up with TRBD2. V dropped 6 bases and J dropped 5; count of bases not matched to a gene: 7. CDR1 MNHEY and CDR2 SVGAGI come from the germline V gene. The CDR3 totals 15 residues. The CDR3 reads CASRGGGAGTGELFF. The CDR3 nucleotides are TGTGCCAGCAGAGGCGGGGGGGCCGGAACCGGGGAGCTGTTTTTT.

The rearrangement joins TRBV27 to TRBJ1-5, with D unresolved. Germline assignment: CDR1 MNHEY and CDR2 SMNVEV (reference sequence). CDR3 length equals 13 residues. The ends were cut back, 8 bases at V and 0 bases at J, with 8 bases in the middle. CDR3 sequence reads: CASSRHSNQPQHF. Written as DNA, the CDR3 is TGTGCCAGCTCTAGACATAGCAATCAGCCCCAGCATTTT.

Points on this clone: A single base is all that separates this from a far larger clone, so a read error is likely. J is TRBJ1-2 and V is TRBV4-2; TRBD1 is a possible D gene (6 bases). V was trimmed by 0 bases and J by 3 bases, leaving 14 bases between them. The CDR3 extends over 16 amino acids. Germline-derived CDR1 and CDR2 are LGHNA and YNFKEQ. In DNA, the CDR3 is TGTGCCAGCAGCCAAGATCAGGGGATGGGGGACTATGGCTACACCTTC. Translation: CASSQDQGMGDYGYTF.

V is TRBV10-3 and J is TRBJ1-4; 11 bases agree with TRBD1. The CDR3 consists of 15 residues. Germline assignment: CDR1 ENHRY and CDR2 SYGVKD. J gave up 1 base and V 10 bases, and 5 bases lay outside the gene matches. This CDR3 is CATWDRGVTNEKLFF. DNA of the CDR3: TGTGCCACTTGGGACAGGGGGGTAACTAATGAAAAACTGTTTTTT.

CDR3 residues: CASSVVQGGAGELFF. CDR3 bases: TGTGCCAGCAGCGTAGTGCAGGGAGGTGCCGGGGAGCTGTTTTTT. V usage is TRBV9 and J usage is TRBJ2-2; a weak D match, TRBD2 (6 bases). The length of the CDR3 is 15 residues. Between the trimmed V and J ends, which lost 0 bases and 6 bases, there was a span of 12 bases. The germline V gene has CDR1 SGDLS and CDR2 YYNGEE.

The V call is TRBV2, the J call TRBJ2-1; the D is unclear. There are 13 residues in the CDR3. Trimming cost V 6 bases and J 6 bases, with 12 bases left between them. Germline-derived CDR1 and CDR2 are SNHLY and FYNNEI. The CDR3 DNA reads TGTGCCAGCAGGGCCTCAATTGGCAATGAGCAGTTCTTC. Translating it yields CASRASIGNEQFF.

The V and J genes are TRBV7-2 and TRBJ2-7; D is uncertain. V gave up 1 base and J gave up 3 bases, with 7 bases separating them. CDR3 length equals 13 residues. Germline V gives CDR1 SGHTA, CDR2 FQGNSA. CDR3 DNA sequence: TGTGCCAGCAGCTTAGGGACGTACTACGAGCAGTACTTC. This codes for CASSLGTYYEQYF.